These 3 T cell receptor beta chains were all obtained from the same sample, sequenced in a study of identical twins. Via MiXCR, TCRdb re-called the 5' RACE reads, giving one row per CDR3 protein. Found here are 500,000 to 600,000 distinct CDR3 sequences, roughly a fifth of them singletons; the top ten hold 0.75% to 0.95%. This same sample was also part of a study on T cells expressing NK-cell markers.

Sequenced material: CD4+ T cells sorted from blood. The origin of the receptors is a woman younger than 30 in good health.

The chain couples TRBV20-1 to TRBJ2-5, with TRBD2 identical over 7 bases. V shed 5 bases and J 4 bases; nucleotides not matched to a gene: 10. CDR3 length equals 14 residues. Germline loops: CDR1 DFQATT, CDR2 SNEGSKA (reference sequence). The CDR3 is CSAVIAGRRETQYF. DNA of the CDR3: TGCAGTGCTGTTATAGCGGGTAGACGAGAGACCCAGTACTTC.

This chain joins TRBV25-1 and TRBJ1-1; D might be TRBD1 (5 bases). This CDR3 comprises 15 residues. V dropped 5 bases and J dropped 2 bases, with 15 bases sitting between them. CDR1 is MGHDK and CDR2 is SYGVNS in the germline V gene. The CDR3 here is CASSYQGGYNTEAFF. Written as DNA, the CDR3 is TGTGCCAGCAGTTACCAGGGTGGGTATAACACTGAAGCTTTCTTT.

A few counts support this clonotype. This chain links TRBV21-1 with TRBJ2-1; TRBD1 was called by the table and not checked on the DNA. TRBV21-1 is marked as a pseudogene. The CDR3 runs 15 residues. CDR3 DNA: TGTGCCAGAAGAGGGGCGGTCCCCTCCTACAATGAGCAGTTCTTC. Translation gives CARRGAVPSYNEQFF.